These 25 T cell receptor beta chains were all obtained from the same sample, sequenced in a study of blood T cell repertoires in COVID-19 (dated by TCRdb to 2019 to 2021). Library creation used the immunoSEQ multiplex PCR assay. TCRdb limited this immuneACCESS table to in-frame rearrangements with V and J called. A share of clones is missing; checked studies link under half to unresolved V genes, and the rest is unexplained. The sample table shows about 180,000 clones, and more than 70% are seen once. About 3.9% of the sample belongs to the ten largest clones. The sample consisted of peripheral blood. These receptors were obtained from a woman in her 30s with acute or convalescent COVID-19.

V gene TRBV9 combines with J gene TRBJ2-2; D possibly corresponds to TRBD1 (6 bases). V lost 6 bases and J 7 bases, leaving 7 bases between the germline ends. Looked up from germline, CDR1 is SGDLS and CDR2 is YYNGEE. This CDR3 contains 11 residues. In DNA form, the CDR3 reads TGTGCCAGCAAGGGGGTCGGGGAGCTGTTTTTT. It is translated as CASKGVGELFF.

This clone appeared once. J is TRBJ1-5 and V is TRBV28; D is perhaps TRBD1 (5 bases). The V gene's germline CDR1 is MDHEN and CDR2 SYDVKM. The CDR3 consists of 14 residues. Trimming shortened V by 7 bases and J by 1 base, and 11 bases separated the two germline ends. The CDR3: CASIQGGSNQPQHF. Written as DNA, the CDR3 is TGTGCCAGCATCCAGGGAGGCAGCAATCAGCCCCAGCATTTT.

This sequence joins TRBV5-1 and TRBJ1-1, with 8 nucleotides matching TRBD1. Germline CDR1 is SGHRS and CDR2 is YFSETQ. J lost 6 bases, V lost 0 bases, and 10 bases had no gene match. CDR3 length equals 16 residues. CDR3 sequence: CASSLAPGGAGAEAFF. The CDR3 bases are TGCGCCAGCAGCTTGGCCCCAGGGGGCGCAGGGGCTGAAGCTTTCTTT. Combining the CDR3 with reference TRBV5-1 and TRBJ1-1 gives the whole variable domain KAGVTQTPRYLIKTRGQQVTLSCSPISGHRSVSWYQQTPGQGLQFLFEYFSETQRNKGNFPGRFSGRQFSNSRSEMNVSTLELGDSALYLCASSLAPGGAGAEAFFGQGTRLTVV.

The rearrangement links TRBV10-3 to TRBJ1-1; TRBD1 aligns across 10 bases. Per the germline V gene, CDR1 is ENHRY and CDR2 is SYGVKD. J was trimmed by 1 base and V by 6 bases; bases with no gene match: 8. This CDR3 has 16 amino acids. The DNA of the CDR3 is TGTGCCATCAGCCGACAGGGGGCATTATCGAACACTGAAGCTTTCTTT. It translates to CAISRQGALSNTEAFF.

This rearrangement joins TRBV19 to TRBJ1-2; TRBD1 might be the D (5 bases). From germline, CDR1 is LNHDA and CDR2 SQIVND (reference sequence). Trimming shortened V by 4 bases and J by 8 bases, and 11 bases separated the two germline ends. The CDR3 covers 12 residues. The CDR3 nucleotides read TGTGCCAGTAGTACGACAGTTTCGGGCTACACCTTC. Translation gives CASSTTVSGYTF.

The V and J genes are TRBV4-1 and TRBJ1-1; D might be TRBD1 (6 bases). This CDR3 region has 14 residues. V lost 4 bases, J lost 4 bases, and 13 bases lay in between. Per germline, CDR1 MGHRA and CDR2 YSYEKL. CDR3 DNA: TGCGCCAGCAGCCCCACTCGGGGGGCCACTGAAGCTTTCTTT. The encoded protein is CASSPTRGATEAFF.

The V and J genes are TRBV11-2 and TRBJ1-1, with TRBD1 matching 9 bases. V lost 2 bases to trimming and J lost 11 bases; unmatched junction nucleotides: 6. The germline V gene encodes CDR1 SGHAT and CDR2 FQNNGV. This CDR3 has 13 residues. CDR3 region: CASSLPGTGTAFF. The DNA of the CDR3 is TGTGCCAGCAGCTTACCCGGGACAGGGACGGCTTTCTTT.

The rearrangement uses TRBV9 and TRBJ1-1; no reliable D call. Germline CDR1 is SGDLS and CDR2 is YYNGEE. Deletions cut 0 bases from V and 1 base from J, with 16 bases between. CDR3 length equals 17 residues. CDR3 in DNA: TGTGCCAGCAGCGTAGGATCCCGTCGAGCCTCGAACACTGAAGCTTTCTTT. Encoded protein: CASSVGSRRASNTEAFF.

The chain is built from TRBV5-6 and TRBJ2-3; TRBD1 agrees at 7 bases. Germline V gene lookup returns CDR1 SGHDT and CDR2 YYEEEE. The CDR3 has 15 residues. Losses at the gene ends were 4 bases for V and 3 bases for J; bases not matched to a gene: 8. The CDR3 sequence: CASSQNRGGTDTQYF. CDR3 in DNA: TGTGCCAGCAGCCAAAACAGGGGCGGGACAGATACGCAGTATTTT.

The V gene is TRBV10-3, the J gene TRBJ2-1; no clear D. The V end lost 2 bases, the J end lost 0 bases, and 8 bases lay between the germline ends. The CDR3 runs 15 residues. The germline CDR1 and CDR2 sequences are ENHRY and SYGVKD. The CDR3 here is CAISEQAFSYNEQFF. In DNA form, the CDR3 reads TGTGCCATCAGTGAGCAGGCTTTCTCCTACAATGAGCAGTTCTTC.

J is TRBJ1-2 and V is TRBV3-1 (or the pseudogene TRBV3-2); no clear D gene. This CDR3 is 12 amino acids long. The ends were cut back, 4 bases at V and 5 bases at J, with 8 bases in the middle. Germline CDR1 and CDR2: LGHDT and YNNKEL (reference sequence). CDR3 nucleotides: TGTGCCAGCAGCCGAGACTCTTATGGCTACACCTTC. It encodes CASSRDSYGYTF.

The V gene is TRBV10-3, the J gene TRBJ2-7; no definite D call. The V gene's germline CDR1 is ENHRY and CDR2 SYGVKD. This CDR3 is built from 13 residues. Trimming removed 4 bases from V and 4 bases from J, with 11 bases in between. CDR3 coding DNA: TGTGCCATCAGTGGTCCTACCCCTTACGAGCAGTACTTC. Translated, it gives CAISGPTPYEQYF.

The CDR3: CASSLGGGKNIQYF. CDR3 coding DNA: TGTGCCAGCAGCTTAGGGGGAGGCAAAAACATTCAGTACTTC. The chain combines TRBV7-9 with TRBJ2-4, with D perhaps matching TRBD2 (6 bases). This CDR3 is built from 14 residues. CDR1 and CDR2 (germline): SEHNR, FQNEAQ (reference sequence). V dropped 1 base and J dropped 3 bases, with 7 bases sitting between them.

This clone was seen a single time. The rearrangement joins TRBV9 to TRBJ2-1; TRBD2 aligns across 9 bases. V dropped 0 bases and J dropped 0; count of bases not matched to a gene: 10. This CDR3 is 19 amino acids long. Germline V gene data show CDR1 as SGDLS and CDR2 as YYNGEE. The CDR3 sequence is CASSVDPAWREGSYNEQFF. In nucleotides, the CDR3 is TGTGCCAGCAGCGTAGATCCGGCGTGGCGGGAGGGCTCCTACAATGAGCAGTTCTTC. Looking up the rest from reference TRBV9 and TRBJ2-1 gives the full variable domain: DSGVTQTPKHLITATGQRVTLRCSPRSGDLSVYWYQQSLDQGLQFLIQYYNGEERAKGNILERFSAQQFPDLHSELNLSSLELGDSALYFCASSVDPAWREGSYNEQFFGPGTRLTVL.

The rearrangement uses TRBV5-4 and TRBJ1-1, with a possible D match to TRBD1 (5 bases). This CDR3 has 12 residues. V gave up 7 bases and J gave up 8 bases, with 15 bases separating them. The germline V gene encodes CDR1 SGHNT and CDR2 YYREEE (reference sequence). The DNA of the CDR3 is TGTGCCAGCCACCTCTTAGCAGGGGAAGCTTTCTTT. Its translation is CASHLLAGEAFF.

V gene TRBV5-8 combines with J gene TRBJ1-1; D call uncertain. The V gene's germline CDR1 is SGHTS and CDR2 YDEGEE. The CDR3 is made up of 15 amino acids. V lost 1 base and J 4 bases, leaving 14 bases between the germline ends. The CDR3 DNA follows: TGTGCCAGCAGCTTGACGAAGGTCGGAGGCACTGAAGCTTTCTTT. It specifies CASSLTKVGGTEAFF.

This chain links TRBV30 with TRBJ1-6, with D possibly being TRBD1 (6 bases). The CDR3 is 12 amino acids. CDR1 and CDR2 (germline): GTSNPN, SVGIG (reference sequence). The ends were cut back, 0 bases at V and 9 bases at J, with 6 bases in the middle. CDR3 amino acids: CAWSVQGSPLHF. CDR3 sequence (DNA): TGTGCCTGGAGTGTACAGGGTTCACCCCTCCACTTT.

The chain combines TRBV3-1 (or the pseudogene TRBV3-2) with TRBJ2-3, with D tentatively TRBD2 (5 bases). The V and J ends lost 2 bases and 7 bases respectively, with 10 bases between them. Germline V CDR1 and CDR2: LGHDT, YNNKEL (reference sequence). The CDR3 is 13 amino acids. The CDR3 bases are TGTGCCAGCAGCCAATTTGTAGCGAATACGCAGTATTTT. It is translated as CASSQFVANTQYF.

CDR3 sequence (DNA): TGTGCCAGCAGCTTAGGCCGGGGCACAGATACGCAGTATTTT. It translates to CASSLGRGTDTQYF. The chain has TRBV11-2 and TRBJ2-3; D gene unclear. The CDR3 covers 14 residues. Per the germline V gene, CDR1 is SGHAT and CDR2 is FQNNGV. Trimming shortened V by 1 base and J by 1 base, and 6 bases separated the two germline ends.

V gene TRBV7-2 combines with J gene TRBJ2-7, with D unclear. Germline V CDR1 and CDR2: SGHTA, FQGNSA. V lost 3 bases and J lost 4, with 10 bases in between. The CDR3 is made up of 13 amino acids. The CDR3 DNA follows: TGTGCCAGCAGCTTCCGCGGCTCTTACGAGCAGTACTTC. Protein: CASSFRGSYEQYF.

V gene TRBV5-6 combines with J gene TRBJ1-4; 7 nucleotides match TRBD1. Germline-derived CDR1 and CDR2 are SGHDT and YYEEEE. V was clipped by 0 bases and J by 12 bases; unmatched bases: 2. This CDR3 is 12 amino acids long. The CDR3 reads CASSLAQGELFF. The CDR3 coding sequence is TGTGCCAGCAGCTTGGCCCAGGGGGAACTGTTTTTT.

V is TRBV2 and J is TRBJ2-2, with D perhaps TRBD1 (5 bases). The CDR3 has 14 residues. The V and J ends lost 6 bases and 9 bases respectively, with 17 bases between them. CDR1 is SNHLY, CDR2 FYNNEI, per germline. The CDR3 is CASSPSRDSRELFF. Here the CDR3 DNA reads TGTGCCAGCAGCCCCTCACGCGACAGTCGGGAGCTGTTTTTT.

This clone was seen more than once but under ten times. V gene TRBV7-9 combines with J gene TRBJ2-5; TRBD1 matches at 7 bases. Germline-derived CDR1 and CDR2 are SEHNR and FQNEAQ (reference sequence). V dropped 3 bases and J dropped 4; count of bases not matched to a gene: 8. There are 15 residues in the CDR3. CDR3 nucleotide sequence: TGTGCCAGCAGCTTCAGACAGGGAGTAGGAGAGACCCAGTACTTC. Residues: CASSFRQGVGETQYF.

The chain employs TRBV2 and TRBJ2-1; TRBD2 matches 12 bases. This CDR3 spans 14 amino acids. The V segment lost 6 bases and the J segment 9 bases; nucleotides outside the gene matches: 6. Per the germline V gene, CDR1 is SNHLY and CDR2 is FYNNEI. In DNA, the CDR3 is TGTGCCAGCAGAGGGACTAGCGGGTTGGTTGAGCAGTTCTTC. It yields the protein CASRGTSGLVEQFF. The variable domain in full, with the rest retrieved from reference TRBV2 and TRBJ2-1, is EPEVTQTPSHQVTQMGQEVILRCVPISNHLYFYWYRQILGQKVEFLVSFYNNEISEKSEIFDDQFSVERPDGSNFTLKIRSTKLEDSAMYFCASRGTSGLVEQFFGPGTRLTVL.

This chain joins TRBV4-2 and TRBJ2-2; D is ambiguous. Germline V gives CDR1 LGHNA, CDR2 YNFKEQ. V was clipped by 0 bases and J by 6 bases, with 8 bases between them. The CDR3 sequence is 14 residues long. The CDR3 nucleotides are TGTGCCAGCAGCCAAGAATCGAGCCCCGGGGAGCTGTTTTTT. As protein: CASSQESSPGELFF.